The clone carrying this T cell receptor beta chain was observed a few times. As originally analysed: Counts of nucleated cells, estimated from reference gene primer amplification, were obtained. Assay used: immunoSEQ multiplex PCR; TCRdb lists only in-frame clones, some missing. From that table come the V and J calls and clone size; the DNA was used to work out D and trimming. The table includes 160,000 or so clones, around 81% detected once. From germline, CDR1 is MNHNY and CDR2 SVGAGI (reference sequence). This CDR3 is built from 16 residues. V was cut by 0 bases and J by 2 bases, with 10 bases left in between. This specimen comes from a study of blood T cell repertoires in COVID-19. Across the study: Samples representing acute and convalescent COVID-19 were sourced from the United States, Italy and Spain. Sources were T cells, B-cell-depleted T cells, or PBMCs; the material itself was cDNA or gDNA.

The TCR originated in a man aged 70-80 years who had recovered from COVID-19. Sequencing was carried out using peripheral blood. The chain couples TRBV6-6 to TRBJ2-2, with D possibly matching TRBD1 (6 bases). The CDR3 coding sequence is TGTGCCAGCAGTTACTCGAGGGGGAGAAACACCGGGGAGCTGTTTTTT. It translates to CASSYSRGRNTGELFF.